The sequence of this T cell receptor (beta chain) was determined in a study of T cell repertoires in cytomegalovirus infection. About the research overall: CMV epitopes used comprised recently identified HLA-C-restricted ones and well-studied HLA-B-restricted ones. Public TCR beta signatures were indicative of both CMV infection and a matching HLA type. Study-wide results and limits: HLA-C-restricted CMV-specific TCR beta clonotypes prevailed in the ex vivo response. Based on cumulative public TCR beta family frequency, carriers of CMV plus the relevant HLA were identified.

Trimming removed 0 bases from V and 11 bases from J, with 11 bases in between. The CDR3 spans 12 residues. Germline CDR1 is SGHDT and CDR2 is YYEEEE. This clonotype was detected a few times. No antigen is known for it. A single record per CDR3 protein comes from TCRdb applying MiXCR to the reads. The table shows 380,000 or so distinct CDR3 sequences, with roughly 34% occurring only once. The rearrangement uses TRBV5-6 and TRBJ2-5; D remains ambiguous. This TCR came from a human donor in good health (CMV status not recorded). Some clones in this sample may be carry-over from other donors' samples. The source material was cultured PBMCs, sampled from culture after CMV antigen stimulation. The CDR3 DNA reads TGTGCCAGCAGCTTGGCAGCCCAGGTTCAGTACTTC. Protein product: CASSLAAQVQYF.